This T cell receptor beta chain was sequenced in a study of cytomegalovirus exposure and HLA in healthy donors. The V gene lost 5 bases and the J gene lost 7 bases, with 23 bases spanning the gap. CDR1 and CDR2 from the germline V gene are SQVTM and ANQGSEA. There are 15 residues in the CDR3. The PCR used 60 Vbeta and 13 Jbeta primers. Clones were read by immunoSEQ multiplex PCR, and TCRdb kept only the in-frame ones, dropping some. The sample lists around 130,000 clones, 84% occurring once. The rearrangement joins TRBV29-1 to TRBJ1-2, with D possibly being TRBD1 (6 bases). This TCR was sampled from a man aged 50 or older in good health and CMV-seronegative. Sequencing was performed on PBMCs. This CDR3 is CSVLTWSTKQGGYTF. DNA for the CDR3: TGCAGCGTTTTGACCTGGAGCACGAAACAGGGTGGCTACACCTTC.